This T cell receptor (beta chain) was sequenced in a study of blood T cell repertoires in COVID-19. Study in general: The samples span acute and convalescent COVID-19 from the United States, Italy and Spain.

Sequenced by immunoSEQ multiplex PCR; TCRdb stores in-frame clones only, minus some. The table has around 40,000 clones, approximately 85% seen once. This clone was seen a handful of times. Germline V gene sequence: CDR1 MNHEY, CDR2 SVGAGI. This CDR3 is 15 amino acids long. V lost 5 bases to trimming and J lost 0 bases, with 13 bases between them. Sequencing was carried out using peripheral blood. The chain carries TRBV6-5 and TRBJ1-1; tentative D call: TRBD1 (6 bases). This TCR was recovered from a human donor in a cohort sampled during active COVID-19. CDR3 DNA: TGTGCCAGCAGTCAACGGACAGACATGAACACTGAAGCTTTCTTT. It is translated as CASSQRTDMNTEAFF.